The clone carrying this T cell receptor (beta chain) was counted between two and nine times. Its antigen remains unknown. The assay was immunoSEQ multiplex PCR, and TCRdb's table has in-frame clones only and misses some. Found here are just over 3,000 clones, about 25% of them singletons; the top ten hold roughly 21%. The sample originates from a study of T cells in localized non-small cell lung cancer. Whole-study results and caveats: Clonality peaked in uninvolved adjacent lung rather than tumor. Across samples, adjacent lung featured a median around 55 of the top 100 tumor clones.

With V trimmed by 6 bases and J by 2 bases, 7 bases remained unmatched. Germline-derived CDR1 and CDR2 are KGHSH and LQKENI. The CDR3 consists of 15 residues. V usage is TRBV18 and J usage is TRBJ1-1; 9 nucleotides agree with TRBD1. The specimen was lung tumor tissue, collected before any cancer treatment. The TCR originated in a woman between 40 and 69 years old with stage I lung adenocarcinoma. Written as DNA, the CDR3 is TGTGCCAGCTCGCAACAGGGGGCGAAAAACACTGAAGCTTTCTTT. It encodes CASSQQGAKNTEAFF.